The present TCR beta chain was sequenced within a study of identical twins. TCRdb reanalysed the 5' RACE reads using MiXCR and keeps one entry per CDR3 protein. This sample carries hundreds of thousands of distinct CDR3 sequences, approximately 8% of them seen once, and the ten largest clones take around 2.1%. Study outcomes and limitations: Findings came from cross-sectional statistics, without long-term follow-up of donors. The degree of excess twin sharing was weaker in beta out-of-frame sequences. Out-of-frame sharing of TCR alpha in monozygotic twins was underestimated by models.

A word on this clonotype: Its antigen is unidentified.

These same records also appear under a second study, on yellow fever vaccine responses in identical twins.

This receptor was identified in a woman aged 18-29 years in good health. Sequencing was carried out using memory (CD45RO+) T cells sorted from blood.

The CDR3 DNA reads as TGCAGTGCTAGAGTCGGGCCCGGGGAGCTGTTTTTT. Protein sequence: CSARVGPGELFF. The V call is TRBV20-1, the J call TRBJ2-2; no clear D gene. The CDR3 is 12 residues long. From germline, CDR1 is DFQATT and CDR2 SNEGSKA (reference sequence). The V end was cut by 1 base, the J end by 6 bases, with 6 bases between.